This TCR beta chain stems from a study of T-cell memory formation after mild COVID-19. Study-wide results and caveats: Largely, contracting CD4+ clones fell within CM and EM, and contracting CD8+ clones within EMRA. Prior to infection, memory already included some responding clones, suggesting cross-reactive memory joined. From day 15 to 85, contracting clones were balanced between CD4 and CD8, whereas later expanders leaned toward CD4+.

Germline CDR1 reads MNHEY; CDR2 reads SMNVEV (reference sequence). The ends were cut back, 6 bases at V and 8 bases at J, with 22 bases in the middle. The length of the CDR3 is 15 residues. TCRalpha and TCRbeta libraries used 5'RACE with constant-segment primers and UMIs. One entry per CDR3 protein results from TCRdb running MiXCR on the 5' RACE reads. Of about 140,000 distinct CDR3 sequences in the sample, 14% to 15% were seen once. A remark on this clonotype: No antigen is known for it.

The chain links TRBV27 to TRBJ1-2, with a possible D match to TRBD1 (6 bases). The source of this sequence is an adult woman who had mild COVID-19 (a few samples of this study predate the infection). Cell type and time point are not known. Sequenced: PBMCs or a T cell subset sorted from them (not recorded which). The CDR3 loop reads CASSWGGRGPRGYTF. The CDR3 DNA reads as TGTGCCAGCAGCTGGGGGGGCAGGGGCCCCCGGGGCTACACCTTC.